These 8 T cell receptor beta chains came from one sample sequenced in a study of blood T cells in healthy people across ages. A J-beta primer mix and a sample-barcoded 5' primer were used in a second PCR of about 7 to 12 cycles. TCRdb ran MiXCR on the 5' RACE reads and lists one entry per CDR3 protein. This table holds around 1.5 million distinct CDR3 sequences, 42% found once. The sequencing sample was made of blood. The receptors come from a woman younger than 35 in good health.

The J gene is TRBJ2-5, the V gene TRBV7-3, with a possible D match to TRBD2 (6 bases). CDR1 is SGHTA, CDR2 FQGTGA, per germline. Deletions cut 1 base from V and 11 bases from J, with 17 bases between. This CDR3 spans 14 amino acids. CDR3 amino acids: CASSLSGDFNEQYF. DNA of the CDR3: TGTGCCAGCAGCTTAAGTGGGGACTTCAATGAGCAGTACTTC.

With respect to this clonotype: A much larger clone lies one base from this, so it may be a read error. The chain recombines TRBV2 with TRBJ2-1; D possibly corresponds to TRBD2 (5 bases). The DNA end lines up better with TRBJ2-7; the J call may be wrong. CDR3 size: 14 residues. Germline values: CDR1 SNHLY, CDR2 FYNNEI. The CDR3 coding sequence is TGTGCCAGCATTCCAGCGGTAGCCTACAATGAGCAGTACTTC. Amino acids: CASIPAVAYNEQYF.

In this sample, this clonotype turned up many times. J is TRBJ2-7 and V is TRBV20-1, with D perhaps matching TRBD2 (6 bases). The length of the CDR3 is 15 residues. CDR1 DFQATT and CDR2 SNEGSKA come from the germline V gene (reference sequence). V was trimmed by 1 base and J by 5 bases, leaving 18 bases between them. CDR3: CSARVGTGRGHEQYF. Here the CDR3 DNA reads TGCAGTGCTAGAGTTGGGACTGGAAGGGGTCACGAGCAGTACTTC.

The chain uses TRBV28 and TRBJ1-2, with 7 bases fitting TRBD1. V was clipped by 6 bases and J by 7 bases; unmatched bases: 5. Germline V gene data show CDR1 as MDHEN and CDR2 as SYDVKM. This CDR3 spans 12 amino acids. CDR3 amino acids: CASRYTGVGYTF. Here the CDR3 DNA reads TGTGCCAGCAGATATACAGGGGTTGGCTACACCTTC.

V and J are TRBV9 and TRBJ2-5; D gene uncertain. The V end was cut by 4 bases, the J end by 1 base, with 11 bases between. The CDR3 length is 14 residues. Germline V gene data show CDR1 as SGDLS and CDR2 as YYNGEE. CDR3 in DNA: TGTGCCAGCAGCCTGTCCCCTACCCAAGAGACCCAGTACTTC. It codes for CASSLSPTQETQYF.

This clonotype was counted a few times. V and J are TRBV4-1 and TRBJ2-3; the match to TRBD1 covers 8 bases. The CDR3 sequence is 17 residues long. The junction had 14 bases not matched to a gene; V was cut back by 2 bases and J by 7 bases. CDR1 and CDR2 (germline): MGHRA, YSYEKL. The CDR3 protein is CASSQLPGQASGNTQYF. The CDR3 DNA follows: TGCGCCAGCAGCCAACTACCGGGACAGGCAAGTGGAAATACGCAGTATTTT.

This clonotype appeared a few times. The V and J genes are TRBV7-9 and TRBJ1-6; D is possibly TRBD1 (6 bases). Germline CDR1 SEHNR, CDR2 FQNEAQ (reference sequence). Trimming removed 5 bases from V and 10 bases from J, with 21 bases in between. The CDR3 extends over 16 amino acids. This chain's CDR3 is CASSAFLQGTDSPLHF. The DNA for the CDR3 is TGTGCCAGCAGCGCGTTCCTCCAGGGGACGGACTCACCCCTCCACTTT.

This clonotype came up a few times. The gene calls are TRBV10-3 and TRBJ1-1, with unresolved D. Germline V gene lookup returns CDR1 ENHRY and CDR2 SYGVKD. The length of the CDR3 is 12 residues. V lost 10 bases and J 7 bases, leaving 16 bases between the germline ends. The CDR3 coding sequence is TGTGCCACCTCAGATACCGGATATGAAGCTTTCTTT. Translated: CATSDTGYEAFF.